This TCR beta chain is from a study of OX40 agonist ivuxolimab in advanced cancers. Turning to the study itself: Dose-escalation patients had hepatocellular carcinoma, melanoma, renal cell or head and neck cancer. Cohort: roughly 79% men, mean age 60, aged roughly 23 to 79.

Germline V lookup: CDR1 MNHEY, CDR2 SVGAGI. V dropped 0 bases and J dropped 6 bases, with 15 bases sitting between them. This CDR3 spans 15 amino acids. This clone was seen a single time. Its antigen is not known. Study-level points and caveats: More expanded clones were found, on average, in CD8+ than in CD4+ T cells. Blood T cells, both CD4+ and CD8+, expanded clonally by week 6 at 0.1 to 3.0 mg/kg.

The protocol was immunoSEQ multiplex PCR, while the TCRdb copy is restricted to in-frame clones and leaves out a portion. The data hold 70,000 to 95,000 clones, with 70% to 90% observed a single time. The receptor was isolated from an adult with an advanced solid tumor such as melanoma, head and neck, liver or kidney cancer. The specimen was CD4+ or CD8+ T cells sorted from blood, collected in a trial of the OX40 agonist ivuxolimab. This chain uses TRBV6-5 with TRBJ2-7, with D hard to call. The CDR3 is CASSYSIPSGPEQYF. The CDR3 region has the DNA TGTGCCAGCAGTTACTCGATACCATCAGGCCCCGAGCAGTACTTC.